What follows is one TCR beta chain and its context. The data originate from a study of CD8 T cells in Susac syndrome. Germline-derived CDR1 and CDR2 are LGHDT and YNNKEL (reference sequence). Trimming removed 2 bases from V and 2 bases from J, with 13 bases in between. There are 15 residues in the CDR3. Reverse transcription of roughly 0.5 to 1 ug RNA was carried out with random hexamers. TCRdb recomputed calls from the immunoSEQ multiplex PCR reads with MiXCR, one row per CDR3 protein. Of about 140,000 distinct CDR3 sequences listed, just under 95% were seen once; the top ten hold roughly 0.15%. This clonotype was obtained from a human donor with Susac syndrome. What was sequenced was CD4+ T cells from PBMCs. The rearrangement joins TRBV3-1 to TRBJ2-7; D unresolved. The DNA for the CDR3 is TGTGCCAGCAGCCAATCGTGGGAAGGAACCTACGAGCAGTACTTC. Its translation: CASSQSWEGTYEQYF.